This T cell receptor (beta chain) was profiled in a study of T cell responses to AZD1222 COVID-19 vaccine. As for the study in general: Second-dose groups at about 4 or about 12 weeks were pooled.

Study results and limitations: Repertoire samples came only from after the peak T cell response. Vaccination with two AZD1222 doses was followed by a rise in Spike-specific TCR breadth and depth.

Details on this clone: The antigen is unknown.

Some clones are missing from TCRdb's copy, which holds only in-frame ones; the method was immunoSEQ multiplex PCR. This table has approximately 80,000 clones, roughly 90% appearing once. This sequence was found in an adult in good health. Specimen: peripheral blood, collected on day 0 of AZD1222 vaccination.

The CDR3 reads CSVPKGGELFF. As DNA, the CDR3 is TGCAGCGTCCCCAAGGGAGGGGAGCTGTTTTTT. This chain uses TRBV29-1 with TRBJ2-2; D remains ambiguous. The CDR3 has 11 residues. Germline V lookup: CDR1 SQVTM, CDR2 ANQGSEA. V lost 6 bases and J lost 8, with 10 bases in between.